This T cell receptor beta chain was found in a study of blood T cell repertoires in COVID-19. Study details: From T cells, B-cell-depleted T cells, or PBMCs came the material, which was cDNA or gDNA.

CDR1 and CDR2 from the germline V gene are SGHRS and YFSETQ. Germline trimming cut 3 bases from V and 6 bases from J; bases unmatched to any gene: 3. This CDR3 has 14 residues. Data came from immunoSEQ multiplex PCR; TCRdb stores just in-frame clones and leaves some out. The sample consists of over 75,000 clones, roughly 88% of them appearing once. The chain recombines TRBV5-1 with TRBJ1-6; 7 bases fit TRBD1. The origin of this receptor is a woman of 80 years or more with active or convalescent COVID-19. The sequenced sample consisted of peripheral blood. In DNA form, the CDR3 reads TGCGCCAGCAGCTACGGGACAGCTAATTCACCCCTCCACTTT. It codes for CASSYGTANSPLHF.